The 17 T cell receptor beta chains given below trace back to one sample, sequenced in a study of CD4 T cells in relation to SARS-CoV-2 and coronaviruses (dated by TCRdb to about 2021). The library was built by means of the immunoSEQ multiplex PCR assay. Drawn from immuneACCESS, this table holds only the in-frame rearrangements with V and J called that TCRdb kept. Clones are partly lost; checked studies trace under half to an unresolved V gene and leave the rest unexplained. A total of roughly 68,000 clones appear in this sample, 80% to 95% of them only once. Of the sample, approximately 0.21% falls within the top ten clones. CD4+ T cells from unexposed donors were collected before the COVID-19 pandemic (2011-2018). Source material: naive CD4+ T cells from PBMCs. The cell subset or site label, read with the paper, signifies: naive CD4+ T cells isolated by negative enrichment. The receptors originated from a human donor in good health.

As for this clone: The identical CDR3 is also encoded by other nucleotide sequences in the sample. The V call is TRBV3-1 (or the pseudogene TRBV3-2), the J call TRBJ1-2, with D uncertain. The CDR3 contains 11 residues. Trimming took 1 base from V and 7 from J, leaving 4 bases between them. Germline V gene data show CDR1 as LGHDT and CDR2 as YNNKEL (reference sequence). Here the CDR3 reads CASSQGGGYTF. In DNA, the CDR3 is TGTGCCAGCAGCCAAGGGGGTGGCTACACCTTC.

The chain has TRBV25-1 and TRBJ1-1; 7 bases are shared with TRBD1. From germline, CDR1 is MGHDK and CDR2 SYGVNS. This CDR3 is 15 amino acids long. Trimming removed 4 bases from V and 3 bases from J; junction bases left unmatched: 8. This CDR3 reads CASSGAGGLDTEAFF. The DNA for the CDR3 is TGTGCCAGCAGTGGGGCAGGGGGTTTGGACACTGAAGCTTTCTTT. The full variable domain, completed using reference TRBV25-1 and TRBJ1-1, is EADIYQTPRYLVIGTGKKITLECSQTMGHDKMYWYQQDPGMELHLIHYSYGVNSTEKGDLSSESTVSRIRTEHFPLTLESARPSHTSQYLCASSGAGGLDTEAFFGQGTRLTVV.

V is TRBV5-1 and J is TRBJ1-2; D is unresolved. Germline values: CDR1 SGHRS, CDR2 YFSETQ. With 3 bases removed from V and 2 bases from J, the gap between germline ends came to 8 bases. CDR3 length: 13 residues. The CDR3 loop reads CASSSDGNYGYTF. In nucleotides, the CDR3 is TGCGCCAGCAGCTCGGACGGAAACTATGGCTACACCTTC. Full variable domain (missing parts from reference TRBV5-1 and TRBJ1-2): KAGVTQTPRYLIKTRGQQVTLSCSPISGHRSVSWYQQTPGQGLQFLFEYFSETQRNKGNFPGRFSGRQFSNSRSEMNVSTLELGDSALYLCASSSDGNYGYTFGSGTRLTVV.

V and J are TRBV30 and TRBJ2-7, with D possibly matching TRBD2 (6 bases). Trimming took 5 bases from V and 2 from J, leaving 28 bases between them. The CDR3 extends over 18 amino acids. In germline, CDR1 is GTSNPN, CDR2 SVGIG (reference sequence). The CDR3 nucleotides are TGTGCCTGGTCCGGTCCTAACCACCGGACTACCTCTCCCTACGAGCAGTACTTC. As protein: CAWSGPNHRTTSPYEQYF.

The gene calls are TRBV2 and TRBJ1-5; maybe TRBD1 (5 bases). This CDR3 has 16 residues. Trimming left V 2 bases short and J 1 base short, with 12 bases between. The germline CDR1 and CDR2 sequences are SNHLY and FYNNEI. The CDR3 is CASSELGPHSNQPQHF. The CDR3 DNA is TGTGCCAGCAGTGAATTGGGGCCCCACAGCAATCAGCCCCAGCATTTT.

The chain carries TRBV6-6 and TRBJ2-3; tentatively, D is TRBD2 (7 bases). The CDR3 is made up of 16 amino acids. Trimming shortened V by 7 bases and J by 4 bases, and 21 bases separated the two germline ends. The V gene's germline CDR1 is MNHNY and CDR2 SVGAGI (reference sequence). The CDR3 protein is CASTGASLGGADTQYF. In DNA form, the CDR3 reads TGTGCCAGCACGGGGGCGAGTCTGGGAGGGGCAGATACGCAGTATTTT.

The genes are TRBV7-2 and TRBJ2-2; the D gene is possibly TRBD1 (6 bases). This CDR3 region has 17 residues. Germline V gene data show CDR1 as SGHTA and CDR2 as FQGNSA. The V gene lost 0 bases and the J gene lost 3 bases, with 14 bases spanning the gap. CDR3: CASSLAGTLLYTGELFF. CDR3 nucleotide sequence: TGTGCCAGCAGCTTAGCCGGGACACTCCTATACACCGGGGAGCTGTTTTTT.

The chain employs TRBV21-1 and TRBJ2-7. TRBV21-1 is an annotated pseudogene. The CDR3 is 13 amino acids. In DNA form, the CDR3 reads TGTGCCAGCAGCAAAAGGGCCCCGACAGAGCAGTACTTC. Translated, it gives CASSKRAPTEQYF.

This clone was found once. The genes are TRBV6-2 or TRBV6-3 and TRBJ1-2; D is ambiguous. The CDR3 is 13 residues long. Germline V gene lookup returns CDR1 MNHEY and CDR2 SVGEGT. Trimming removed 1 base from V and 1 base from J, with 4 bases in between. The CDR3 protein is CASSYLVNYGYTF. The CDR3 coding sequence is TGTGCCAGCAGTTACTTGGTTAACTATGGCTACACCTTC.

V gene TRBV18 combines with J gene TRBJ2-5, with D possibly matching TRBD2 (5 bases). With 5 bases removed from V and 1 base from J, the gap between germline ends came to 14 bases. The CDR3 has 15 amino acids. Looked up from germline, CDR1 is KGHSH and CDR2 is LQKENI. This chain's CDR3 is CASSFGPGSQETQYF. CDR3 sequence (DNA): TGTGCCAGCTCATTCGGCCCGGGGTCCCAAGAGACCCAGTACTTC.

The chain has TRBV5-6 and TRBJ2-3; no firm D call. The CDR3 is 14 residues long. CDR1 is SGHDT and CDR2 is YYEEEE in the germline V gene. V was shortened by 0 bases and J by 4 bases, with 9 bases between the two germline ends. The CDR3 protein is CASSLVVSADTQYF. The CDR3 nucleotides are TGTGCCAGCAGCTTGGTTGTCTCGGCAGATACGCAGTATTTT. Full variable domain (outside the CDR3, taken from reference TRBV5-6 and TRBJ2-3): DAGVTQSPTHLIKTRGQQVTLRCSPKSGHDTVSWYQQALGQGPQFIFQYYEEEERQRGNFPDRFSGHQFPNYSSELNVNALLLGDSALYLCASSLVVSADTQYFGPGTRLTVL.

The chain carries TRBV9 and TRBJ1-4, with 7 bases fitting TRBD1. Trimming took 2 bases from V and 5 from J; bases not matched to a gene: 6. This CDR3 is 15 amino acids long. Germline assignment: CDR1 SGDLS and CDR2 YYNGEE. CDR3 protein: CASSVAGGNNEKLFF. The CDR3 DNA is TGTGCCAGCAGCGTGGCAGGGGGGAACAATGAAAAACTGTTTTTT.

The chain recombines TRBV10-3 with TRBJ2-7, with 8 bases fitting TRBD1. This CDR3 is built from 14 residues. Trimming took 6 bases from V and 6 from J; bases not matched to a gene: 10. CDR1 is ENHRY and CDR2 is SYGVKD in the germline V gene. The CDR3 region is CAISDGQGLGEQYF. In DNA form, the CDR3 reads TGTGCCATCAGCGACGGACAGGGATTGGGCGAGCAGTACTTC.

CDR3 residues: CASSLRTGPYEQYF. The CDR3 nucleotides read TGTGCCAGCAGCTTGAGGACAGGGCCCTACGAGCAGTACTTC. V usage is TRBV7-2 and J usage is TRBJ2-7, with TRBD1 matching 8 bases. Germline V lookup: CDR1 SGHTA, CDR2 FQGNSA. V shed 3 bases, J shed 2 bases, and the junction held 3 bases outside the gene matches. The CDR3 is 14 residues long.

The V gene is TRBV28, the J gene TRBJ1-5, with 10 bases aligning to TRBD1. J lost 0 bases, V lost 7 bases, and 6 bases had no gene match. CDR1 is MDHEN and CDR2 is SYDVKM in the germline V gene. CDR3 length: 16 residues. CDR3 coding DNA: TGTGCCAGCACCAAGGACAGGGGGAATAGCAATCAGCCCCAGCATTTT. As protein: CASTKDRGNSNQPQHF.

The chain combines TRBV3-1 (or the pseudogene TRBV3-2) with TRBJ2-1; 14 bases agree with TRBD2. Germline V gene sequence: CDR1 LGHDT, CDR2 YNNKEL (reference sequence). V gave up 4 bases and J gave up 6 bases; unmatched junction bases: 8. The CDR3 covers 17 residues. The CDR3 loop is CASSPGTSGRRGNEQFF. CDR3 bases: TGTGCCAGCAGCCCCGGGACTAGCGGGAGACGGGGCAATGAGCAGTTCTTC.

This clone was picked up one time. The chain carries TRBV5-8 and TRBJ2-5; D possibly corresponds to TRBD2 (5 bases). The germline gives CDR1 SGHTS, CDR2 YDEGEE. The CDR3 consists of 14 residues. V lost 4 bases, J lost 1 base, and 11 bases lay in between. The CDR3 DNA follows: TGTGCCAGCAGCCGCCGAGGGCCCCAAGAGACCCAGTACTTC. This codes for CASSRRGPQETQYF.